Shown below are 8 T cell receptor beta chains from a single sample sequenced in a study of shared clonotypes between healthy human individuals. Naive CD8 cells, CD45RO-negative and positively selected for CCR7, excluded terminally differentiated effector memory CD45RA+ cells. Only in-frame clones appear in the TCRdb table, and some are missing; sequencing was by immunoSEQ multiplex PCR. The sample lists around 1.9 million clones, about 92% occurring once. The sequencing sample was made of naive CD8+ T cells from PBMCs. The receptor set was obtained from a man aged 18 to 29 in good health. Some clones in this sample may be carry-over from other donors' samples.

The V call is TRBV5-6, the J call TRBJ2-7, with 7 bases aligning to TRBD1. The CDR3 length is 16 residues. V was clipped by 5 bases and J by 7 bases; unmatched bases: 18. Germline CDR1 SGHDT, CDR2 YYEEEE. The CDR3 here is CASRNPRDSWSDEQYF. The CDR3 DNA is TGTGCCAGCAGGAACCCCCGGGACAGCTGGTCGGATGAGCAGTACTTC.

The V gene is TRBV7-8, the J gene TRBJ2-1; 8 positions match TRBD2. The CDR3 has 15 amino acids. J gave up 4 bases and V 4 bases, and 6 bases lay outside the gene matches. Germline lookup yields CDR1 SGHVS and CDR2 FQNEAQ. CDR3 in DNA: TGTGCCAGCAGCTGGACTGCGGGGGGATACAATGAGCAGTTCTTC. Its translation: CASSWTAGGYNEQFF.

V gene TRBV5-1 combines with J gene TRBJ2-1; D is perhaps TRBD2 (6 bases). V lost 0 bases, J lost 2 bases, and 18 bases lay in between. The CDR3 totals 18 residues. Germline CDR1 reads SGHRS; CDR2 reads YFSETQ. The DNA of the CDR3 is TGCGCCAGCAGCTTGGTAGCGGAGCCCTATACCCCCTACAATGAGCAGTTCTTC. As protein: CASSLVAEPYTPYNEQFF.

This clone appeared once. V gene TRBV27 combines with J gene TRBJ2-7; D unresolved. Germline CDR1 reads MNHEY; CDR2 reads SMNVEV (reference sequence). Trimming removed 6 bases at V and 2 bases at J, with 14 bases between. There are 14 residues in the CDR3. The CDR3 loop is CASRSLLEAYEQYF. In DNA form, the CDR3 reads TGTGCCAGCAGGAGTCTCCTAGAAGCCTACGAGCAGTACTTC.

This sequence joins TRBV5-1 and TRBJ2-1; D is uncertain. V was shortened by 0 bases and J by 6 bases, with 10 bases between the two germline ends. Germline V gene sequence: CDR1 SGHRS, CDR2 YFSETQ. This CDR3 is built from 14 residues. The CDR3 DNA follows: TGCGCCAGCAGCTTGGTATATGTTTCCAATGAGCAGTTCTTC. Residues: CASSLVYVSNEQFF.

The rearrangement links TRBV2 to TRBJ2-2; D remains ambiguous. Per germline, CDR1 SNHLY and CDR2 FYNNEI. V lost 1 base, J lost 6 bases, and 3 bases lay in between. The CDR3 runs to 12 residues. CDR3 coding DNA: TGTGCCAGCAGTGAAGGGGCCGGGGAGCTGTTTTTT. Protein product: CASSEGAGELFF.

The chain recombines TRBV11-2 with TRBJ2-3; 8 nucleotides agree with TRBD2. V lost 6 bases, J lost 0 bases, and 5 bases stayed unmatched. The CDR3 length is 15 residues. Germline values: CDR1 SGHAT, CDR2 FQNNGV. CDR3 DNA: TGTGCCAGCAGGAGGGCTAGCGGGAGCACAGATACGCAGTATTTT. Its translation is CASRRASGSTDTQYF.

The chain combines TRBV4-1 with TRBJ2-7; TRBD2 is a possible D gene (5 bases). The ends were cut back, 1 base at V and 6 bases at J, with 16 bases in the middle. There are 15 residues in the CDR3. CDR1 is MGHRA and CDR2 is YSYEKL in the germline V gene. CDR3 DNA: TGCGCCAGCAGCCAAGGTGGAGGAATTCGGCTCGAGCAGTACTTC. The encoded protein is CASSQGGGIRLEQYF.